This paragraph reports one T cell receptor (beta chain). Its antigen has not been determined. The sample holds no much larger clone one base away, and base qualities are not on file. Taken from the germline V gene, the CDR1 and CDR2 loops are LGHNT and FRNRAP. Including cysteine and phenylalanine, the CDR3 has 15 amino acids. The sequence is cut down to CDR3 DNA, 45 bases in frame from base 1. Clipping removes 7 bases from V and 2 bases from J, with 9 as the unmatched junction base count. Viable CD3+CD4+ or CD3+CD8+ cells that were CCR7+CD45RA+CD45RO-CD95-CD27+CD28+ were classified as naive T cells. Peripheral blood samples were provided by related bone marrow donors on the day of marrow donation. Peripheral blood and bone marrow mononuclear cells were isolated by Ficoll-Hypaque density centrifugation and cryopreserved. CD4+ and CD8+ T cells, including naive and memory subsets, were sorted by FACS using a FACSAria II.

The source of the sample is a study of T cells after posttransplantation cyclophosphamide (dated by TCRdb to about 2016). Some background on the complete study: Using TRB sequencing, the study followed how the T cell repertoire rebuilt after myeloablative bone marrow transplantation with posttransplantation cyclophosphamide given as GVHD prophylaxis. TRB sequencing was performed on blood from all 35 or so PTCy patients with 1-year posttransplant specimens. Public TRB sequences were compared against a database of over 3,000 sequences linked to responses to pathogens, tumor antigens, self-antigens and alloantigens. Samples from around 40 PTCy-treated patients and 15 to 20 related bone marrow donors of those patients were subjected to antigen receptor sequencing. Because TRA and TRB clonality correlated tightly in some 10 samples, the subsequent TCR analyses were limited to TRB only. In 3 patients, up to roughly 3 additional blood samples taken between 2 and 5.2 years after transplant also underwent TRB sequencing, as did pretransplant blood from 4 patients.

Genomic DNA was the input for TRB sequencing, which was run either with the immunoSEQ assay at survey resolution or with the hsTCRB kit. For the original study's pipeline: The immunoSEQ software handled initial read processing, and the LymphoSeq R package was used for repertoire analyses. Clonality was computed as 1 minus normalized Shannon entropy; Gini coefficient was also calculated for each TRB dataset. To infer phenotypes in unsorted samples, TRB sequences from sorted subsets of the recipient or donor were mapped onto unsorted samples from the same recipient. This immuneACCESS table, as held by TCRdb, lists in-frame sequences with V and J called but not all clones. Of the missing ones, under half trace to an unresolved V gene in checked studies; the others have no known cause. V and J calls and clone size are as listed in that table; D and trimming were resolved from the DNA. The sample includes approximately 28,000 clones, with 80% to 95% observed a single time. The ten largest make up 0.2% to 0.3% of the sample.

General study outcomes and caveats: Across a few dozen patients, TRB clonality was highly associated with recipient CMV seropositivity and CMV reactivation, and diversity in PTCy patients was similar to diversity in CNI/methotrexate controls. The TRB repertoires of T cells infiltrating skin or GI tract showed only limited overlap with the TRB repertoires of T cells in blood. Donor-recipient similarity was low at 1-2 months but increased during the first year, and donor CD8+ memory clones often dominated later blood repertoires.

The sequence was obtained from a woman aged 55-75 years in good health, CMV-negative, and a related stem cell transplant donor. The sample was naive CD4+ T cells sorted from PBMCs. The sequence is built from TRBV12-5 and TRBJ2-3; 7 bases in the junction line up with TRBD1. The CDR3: CASALRDSYTDTQYF. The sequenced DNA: TGTGCTAGTGCCCTTCGGGACAGCTACACAGATACGCAGTATTTT.